This entry lists 17 T cell receptor beta chains sequenced from one sample in a study of human T cells and chemical hapten exposure. TCRdb passed the RACE reads through MiXCR, listing each CDR3 protein once. The sample lists 150,000 to 200,000 distinct CDR3 sequences, under 25% occurring once. As to time point: patch test 1, 2 weeks after DPC sensitization. Treatment specified: therapeutic diphenylcyclopropenone sensitization with weekly scalp DPC. Sequencing used whole blood, obtained in connection with sensitization to the hapten diphenylcyclopropenone (DPC). These receptors all come from a woman aged 45-59 years with alopecia areata. Some clones in this sample may be carry-over from other donors' samples.

The sample holds a few counts of this clonotype. V usage is TRBV2 and J usage is TRBJ2-5, with 11 bases matching TRBD2. The CDR3 has 17 amino acids. Germline assignment: CDR1 SNHLY and CDR2 FYNNEI. V shed 0 bases and J 3 bases; nucleotides not matched to a gene: 6. DNA of the CDR3: TGTGCCAGCAGTGAAGCTTGGCTAGCGGGAGGTGAAGAGACCCAGTACTTC. It translates to CASSEAWLAGGEETQYF.

The J gene is TRBJ1-4, the V gene TRBV6-2 or TRBV6-3; D is undetermined. V lost 5 bases to trimming and J lost 7 bases, with 14 bases between them. The CDR3 totals 14 residues. Germline values: CDR1 MNHEY, CDR2 SVGEGT. This CDR3 reads CASSQLMSGEKLFF. CDR3 coding DNA: TGTGCCAGCAGTCAACTTATGAGTGGTGAAAAACTGTTTTTT.

The rearrangement links TRBV7-2 to TRBJ2-3; D may be TRBD2 (6 bases). The CDR3 has 14 residues. V was trimmed by 4 bases and J by 2 bases, leaving 10 bases between them. Germline values: CDR1 SGHTA, CDR2 FQGNSA. DNA of the CDR3: TGTGCCAGCAGCTCGGGACTCTACACAGATACGCAGTATTTT. Amino acid sequence: CASSSGLYTDTQYF.

This clonotype has at least ten counts. This chain joins TRBV2 and TRBJ2-2; 8 bases map to TRBD1. Trimming cost V 3 bases and J 4 bases; bases outside gene matches: 4. Per the germline V gene, CDR1 is SNHLY and CDR2 is FYNNEI. The length of the CDR3 is 15 residues. The CDR3 loop reads CASSEVRGPTGELFF. The CDR3 DNA follows: TGTGCCAGCAGTGAGGTCAGGGGGCCCACCGGGGAGCTGTTTTTT. The variable domain in full, with the rest retrieved from reference TRBV2 and TRBJ2-2, is EPEVTQTPSHQVTQMGQEVILRCVPISNHLYFYWYRQILGQKVEFLVSFYNNEISEKSEIFDDQFSVERPDGSNFTLKIRSTKLEDSAMYFCASSEVRGPTGELFFGEGSRLTVL.

The CDR3 nucleotides read TGTGCCAGCAGTTTCCGGGACTACCGGAACACCGGGGAGCTGTTTTTT. It is translated as CASSFRDYRNTGELFF. The V gene is TRBV27, the J gene TRBJ2-2; TRBD2 aligns across 7 bases. Germline CDR1 reads MNHEY; CDR2 reads SMNVEV (reference sequence). This CDR3 has 16 residues. Trimming took 3 bases from V and 1 from J; bases not matched to a gene: 5.

This clonotype was observed many times. This chain links TRBV29-1 with TRBJ1-1; 7 positions agree with TRBD1. Per the germline V gene, CDR1 is SQVTM and CDR2 is ANQGSEA. The CDR3 loop spans 13 amino acids. V dropped 8 bases and J dropped 1; count of bases not matched to a gene: 7. CDR3 amino acids: CSTLTGRNTEAFF. The CDR3 DNA is TGCAGCACTTTGACAGGGAGGAACACTGAAGCTTTCTTT.

This chain connects TRBV15 to TRBJ2-7; 7 nucleotides align to TRBD1. With V trimmed by 3 bases and J by 2 bases, 7 bases remained unmatched. Germline V CDR1 and CDR2: LNHNV, YYDKDF (reference sequence). The CDR3 has 15 residues. The CDR3 spells CATSRDRQGPYEQYF. CDR3 nucleotides: TGTGCCACCAGCAGGGATAGACAGGGACCCTACGAGCAGTACTTC.

The J gene is TRBJ2-1, the V gene TRBV20-1; 12 positions agree with TRBD1. CDR3 length equals 15 residues. V was pared by 6 bases and J by 10 bases, with 13 bases of the junction left unmatched. CDR1 and CDR2 from the germline V gene are DFQATT and SNEGSKA (reference sequence). The CDR3 reads CSAEAGTGGRREQFF. The CDR3 nucleotides are TGCAGTGCCGAAGCGGGGACAGGGGGCAGGCGGGAGCAGTTCTTC.

This chain joins TRBV20-1 and TRBJ2-1; D not certain. V dropped 5 bases and J dropped 0 bases, with 11 bases sitting between them. CDR1 and CDR2 from the germline V gene are DFQATT and SNEGSKA (reference sequence). The CDR3 length is 14 residues. The CDR3 protein is CSAVGVVSYNEQFF. The CDR3 coding sequence is TGCAGTGCTGTTGGGGTAGTCTCCTACAATGAGCAGTTCTTC.

The V gene is TRBV29-1, the J gene TRBJ2-3, with 9 bases fitting TRBD2. Germline CDR1 reads SQVTM; CDR2 reads ANQGSEA. CDR3 length: 13 amino acids. With V trimmed by 5 bases and J by 4 bases, 4 bases remained unmatched. The CDR3 loop reads CSVRSGSADTQYF. As DNA, the CDR3 is TGCAGCGTTCGTAGCGGGAGCGCAGATACGCAGTATTTT.

This clonotype was observed a few times. The CDR3 reads CASSVLGGSGKGTTEAFF. The CDR3 DNA sequence: TGTGCCAGCAGTGTTCTAGGGGGGTCAGGGAAGGGAACCACTGAAGCTTTCTTT. The chain recombines TRBV6-1 with TRBJ1-1; TRBD1 is a possible D gene (6 bases). V lost 4 bases and J lost 4, with 25 bases in between. The CDR3 consists of 18 residues. The germline V gene encodes CDR1 MNHNS and CDR2 SASEGT.

The J gene is TRBJ2-5, the V gene TRBV3-1, with no clear D. The CDR3 runs 14 residues. CDR1 is LGHDT, CDR2 YNNKEL, per germline (reference sequence). Trimming took off 1 base at V and 5 bases at J, with 11 bases between the two ends. The DNA for the CDR3 is TGTGCCAGCAGCCAAGGTCGCCTGAGGGAGACCCAGTACTTC. It translates to CASSQGRLRETQYF.

J is TRBJ1-4 and V is TRBV11-2; a weak D match, TRBD1 (5 bases). CDR1 is SGHAT and CDR2 is FQNNGV in the germline V gene. The CDR3 extends over 14 amino acids. Deletions cut 3 bases from V and 7 bases from J, with 12 bases between. The CDR3 nucleotides read TGTGCCAGCAGCTTGGGGGTTATGGGTGAAAAACTGTTTTTT. This gives the protein CASSLGVMGEKLFF.

The V and J genes are TRBV5-1 and TRBJ1-1; tentatively, D is TRBD1 (5 bases). Between the trimmed V and J ends, which lost 1 base and 4 bases, there was a span of 14 bases. The CDR3 covers 15 residues. Germline lookup yields CDR1 SGHRS and CDR2 YFSETQ. This chain's CDR3 is CASSLLQQGRTEAFF. The CDR3 bases are TGCGCCAGCAGCTTGCTTCAGCAGGGCCGCACTGAAGCTTTCTTT.

The chain has TRBV6-5 and TRBJ1-1; TRBD1 is a possible D gene (5 bases). Germline loops: CDR1 MNHEY, CDR2 SVGAGI. This CDR3 spans 15 amino acids. Trimming removed 6 bases at V and 4 bases at J, with 18 bases between. The CDR3 protein is CASSQLRGLFTEAFF. The CDR3 DNA reads TGTGCCAGCAGCCAGCTGAGGGGACTTTTCACTGAAGCTTTCTTT.

This clonotype was detected only a few times. The rearrangement links TRBV4-2 to TRBJ1-3, with 7 bases lining up with TRBD1. Trimming at V came to 2 bases and at J to 3 bases, leaving 7 bases not matched to a gene. Germline values: CDR1 LGHNA, CDR2 YNFKEQ. CDR3 length equals 16 residues. The CDR3 DNA reads TGTGCCAGCAGCCAAACCCCGACAGGGTATGGAAACACCATATATTTT. This gives the protein CASSQTPTGYGNTIYF.

This clonotype was detected a few times. This chain joins TRBV29-1 and TRBJ1-2; D gene unclear. Trimming removed 8 bases at V and 0 bases at J, with 10 bases between. Germline values: CDR1 SQVTM, CDR2 ANQGSEA. This CDR3 is 12 amino acids long. CDR3 bases: TGCAGCAGTGAAACGGCTAACTATGGCTACACCTTC. Translation gives CSSETANYGYTF.